Listed below are T cell receptor beta chains from one sample, sequenced in a study of human T cells and chemical hapten exposure. TCRdb used MiXCR to reprocess the RACE reads, holding one entry per CDR3 protein. Among fewer than 500,000 distinct CDR3 sequences listed, around 5% were seen once. Sample: whole blood, taken in connection with sensitization to the hapten diphenylcyclopropenone (DPC). These TCRs come from a woman aged 50 to 65 with alopecia areata. Some clones in this sample may be carry-over from other donors' samples. CDR3s include the opening cysteine and the closing phenylalanine or tryptophan. The D gene is left open where the match is weak. Size is omitted from some rows. Given values are once, few, many or a class for expanded clones.

.	TRBJ2-5	15	many	TRBV28	CASSPERAGKETQYF	TGTGCCAGCAGCCCCGAGCGGGCGGGAAAGGAGACCCAGTACTTC
.	TRBJ2-7	13	few	TRBV7-2	CASSHMPRGEQYF	TGTGCCAGCAGCCACATGCCAAGGGGCGAGCAGTACTTC
.	TRBJ2-3	13	many	TRBV29-1	CSVSGSSTDTQYF	TGCAGCGTTTCAGGGTCTAGCACAGATACGCAGTATTTT
TRBD1	TRBJ2-7	16	.	TRBV7-9	CASSLGTGGQTYEQYF	TGTGCCAGCAGCTTGGGGACAGGGGGACAAACCTACGAGCAGTACTTC
.	TRBJ2-2	13	many	TRBV12-3/TRBV12-4	CASSQTGTGELFF	TGTGCCAGCAGCCAAACGGGGACCGGGGAGCTGTTTTTT
.	TRBJ1-3	12	few	TRBV2	CASPSRGNTIYF	TGTGCCAGCCCCTCCCGTGGAAACACCATATATTTT
TRBD2	TRBJ2-3	15	many	TRBV6-1	CASGTGTSGGGTQYF	TGTGCCAGCGGTACCGGGACTAGCGGGGGAGGTACGCAGTATTTT
.	TRBJ2-1	16	few	TRBV5-1	CASSFGSGASYNEQFF	TGCGCCAGCAGCTTCGGTTCAGGGGCCTCCTACAATGAGCAGTTCTTC
.	TRBJ1-1	17	few	TRBV12-3/TRBV12-4	CASSQGATVRKNTEAFF	TGTGCCAGCAGCCAAGGCGCGACAGTGAGAAAGAACACTGAAGCTTTCTTT
TRBD1	TRBJ1-2	12	many	TRBV30	CASKDRSYGYTF	TGTGCCTCTAAGGACAGGTCCTATGGCTACACCTTC
.	TRBJ1-2	15	.	TRBV10-3	CAINDRTGANYGYTF	TGTGCCATCAATGACAGAACAGGAGCTAACTATGGCTACACCTTC
TRBD1	TRBJ1-2	13	many	TRBV12-3/TRBV12-4	CASKNTGGNGYTF	TGTGCCAGCAAAAATACAGGGGGCAATGGCTACACCTTC
TRBD1	TRBJ1-6	17	few	TRBV27	CASSLFDRGSYNSPLHF	TGTGCCAGCAGTTTATTTGACAGGGGATCCTATAATTCACCCCTCCACTTT
.	TRBJ2-1	13	.	TRBV6-1	CASRGLGLNEQFF	TGTGCCAGCCGAGGCCTAGGGTTGAATGAGCAGTTCTTC
.	TRBJ1-1	12	many	TRBV20-1	CSANRDDTEAFF	TGCAGTGCTAATCGAGACGACACTGAAGCTTTCTTT
.	TRBJ2-6	14	many	TRBV6-6	CASTYLSGANVLTF	TGTGCCAGCACCTACTTATCTGGGGCCAACGTCCTGACTTTC
.	TRBJ1-1	14	many	TRBV16	CASSPHGGDTEAFF	TGTGCCAGCAGCCCGCACGGGGGGGACACTGAAGCTTTCTTT
.	TRBJ1-1	15	many	TRBV6-2/TRBV6-3	CASTSWERVNTEAFF	TGTGCCAGCACCTCCTGGGAGAGGGTGAACACTGAAGCTTTCTTT
TRBD1	TRBJ2-3	14	many	TRBV7-2	CASSVDTGADTQYF	TGTGCCAGCAGCGTGGACACAGGGGCAGATACGCAGTATTTT
TRBD2	TRBJ2-1	16	few	TRBV4-2	CASSQDTREGGNEQFF	TGTGCCAGCAGCCAAGATACGCGGGAGGGGGGCAATGAGCAGTTCTTC
TRBD2	TRBJ2-1	15	few	TRBV12-3/TRBV12-4	CASTPGSGTYNEQFF	TGTGCCAGCACCCCGGGAAGCGGGACCTACAATGAGCAGTTCTTC
.	TRBJ2-7	12	few	TRBV7-9	CASSQTWYEQYF	TGTGCCAGCAGCCAAACTTGGTACGAGCAGTACTTC
.	TRBJ2-5	14	many	TRBV5-1	CASSFMQGSETQYF	TGCGCCAGCAGCTTCATGCAGGGGTCGGAGACCCAGTACTTC
.	TRBJ1-2	13	many	TRBV6-5	CASSYSENYGYTF	TGTGCCAGCAGTTACTCAGAGAACTATGGCTACACCTTC
.	TRBJ2-3	15	.	TRBV4-2	CASSQGLARTDTQYF	TGTGCCAGCAGCCAAGGCCTAGCGCGCACAGATACGCAGTATTTT
.	TRBJ2-7	13	many	TRBV2	CASSSRTAGWQYF	TGTGCCAGCAGTTCCCGGACAGCGGGGTGGCAGTACTTC
.	TRBJ2-3	11	many	TRBV3-1	CATGPGDTQYF	TGTGCCACGGGACCGGGGGATACGCAGTATTTT
TRBD2	TRBJ2-7	16	few	TRBV3-1	CASSRSTGLAGSEQYF	TGTGCCAGCAGCCGTTCGACTGGACTAGCGGGAAGCGAGCAGTACTTC
.	TRBJ1-1	15	many	TRBV5-1	CASSLGQRTGTEAFF	TGCGCCAGCAGCTTGGGGCAGAGGACGGGCACTGAAGCTTTCTTT
.	TRBJ2-3	13	.	TRBV7-2	CASSRGDTDTQYF	TGTGCCAGCAGTCGGGGTGACACAGATACGCAGTATTTT
.	TRBJ2-7	14	.	TRBV15	CATSRDRLQYEQYF	TGTGCCACCAGCAGAGATAGACTCCAATACGAGCAGTACTTC
.	TRBJ2-7	12	many	TRBV12-3/TRBV12-4	CASSFFGSEQYF	TGTGCCAGCAGTTTCTTCGGTAGCGAGCAGTACTTC
TRBD1	TRBJ2-1	15	many	TRBV7-2	CASSFRTGRSNEQFF	TGTGCCAGCAGCTTCAGGACAGGGAGATCCAATGAGCAGTTCTTC
.	TRBJ2-3	11	many	TRBV6-2/TRBV6-3	CASRTTDTQYF	TGTGCCAGCAGGACCACAGATACGCAGTATTTT
.	TRBJ1-1	15	many	TRBV6-5	CASSYGAEGYTEAFF	TGTGCCAGCAGTTACGGAGCCGAAGGGTACACTGAAGCTTTCTTT
.	TRBJ2-3	15	few	TRBV10-3	CAISESGSMADTQYF	TGTGCCATCAGTGAGTCAGGTAGCATGGCAGATACGCAGTATTTT
TRBD1	TRBJ1-2	14	many	TRBV5-1	CASSPGQASYGYTF	TGCGCCAGCAGCCCGGGACAGGCCTCCTATGGCTACACCTTC
.	TRBJ1-1	15	many	TRBV9	CASSVGGVMNTEAFF	TGTGCCAGCAGCGTAGGAGGAGTCATGAACACTGAAGCTTTCTTT
.	TRBJ2-5	17	many	TRBV5-1	CASSLVPTRDGSATQYF	TGCGCCAGCAGCTTGGTTCCGACTCGGGACGGATCAGCGACCCAGTACTTC
TRBD1	TRBJ2-2	14	many	TRBV10-3	CAIMGQGAPGELFF	TGTGCCATCATGGGACAGGGGGCGCCCGGGGAGCTGTTTTTT
TRBD1	TRBJ2-7	12	many	TRBV20-1	CSAAWDRDEQYF	TGCAGTGCTGCTTGGGACAGGGACGAGCAGTACTTC
.	TRBJ1-5	15	.	TRBV7-2	CASSLVGSAIQPQHF	TGTGCCAGCAGCTTAGTAGGTTCAGCGATCCAGCCCCAGCATTTT
TRBD1	TRBJ1-4	14	few	TRBV12-3/TRBV12-4	CASSAWTGDEKLFF	TGTGCCAGCAGTGCCTGGACAGGGGATGAAAAACTGTTTTTT
.	TRBJ1-1	13	many	TRBV12-3/TRBV12-4	CASTFKGNTEAFF	TGTGCCAGCACTTTCAAGGGGAACACTGAAGCTTTCTTT
.	TRBJ1-5	13	many	TRBV18	CASSPGGEQPQHF	TGTGCCAGCTCACCAGGGGGGGAACAGCCCCAGCATTTT
TRBD2	TRBJ2-1	15	once	TRBV6-2/TRBV6-3	CAIRPTGTRNNEQFF	TGTGCCATTAGACCCACCGGGACTAGGAACAATGAGCAGTTCTTC
TRBD2	TRBJ2-5	15	few	TRBV7-8	CASSLQAGPQETQYF	TGTGCCAGCAGCTTGCAAGCGGGGCCTCAAGAGACCCAGTACTTC
TRBD2	TRBJ2-3	16	many	TRBV4-1	CASSQAGRGGPDTQYF	TGCGCCAGCAGCCAAGCGGGACGGGGGGGCCCAGATACGCAGTATTTT
.	TRBJ1-1	12	few	TRBV13	CASSFFDSEAFF	TGTGCCAGCAGCTTTTTCGACAGCGAAGCTTTCTTT
TRBD1	TRBJ2-5	14	few	TRBV2	CASSVDRGEETQYF	TGTGCCAGCAGTGTCGACAGGGGAGAAGAGACCCAGTACTTC
.	TRBJ2-7	15	many	TRBV2	CASSEAAGSTYEQYF	TGTGCCAGCAGTGAAGCGGCAGGGTCAACCTACGAGCAGTACTTC
.	TRBJ2-1	13	many	TRBV6-5	CASSYQDTQNVLF	TGTGCCAGCAGTTACCAGGACACCCAGAATGTATTGTTC